This entry lists 10 T cell receptor beta chains sequenced from one sample in a study of T cells in Graves' hyperthyroidism and ophthalmopathy. From RNA transcripts, TCR beta CDR3 regions were amplified. An initial round of RT-PCR targeting the TCR CDR3 relied on the HTBI primer set. Each CDR3 protein gets one entry after TCRdb re-called the multiplex PCR reads with MiXCR. The data show roughly 750,000 distinct CDR3 sequences, about 17% seen once. What was sequenced was blood. The receptor set was obtained from a man aged 18-30 years with Graves' hyperthyroidism.

This clonotype has more than one count but fewer than ten. This chain joins TRBV7-2 and TRBJ2-2; 7 nucleotides agree with TRBD2. V trimming: 2 bases; J trimming: 9 bases; junction bases outside the gene matches: 9. CDR1 and CDR2 (germline): SGHTA, FQGNSA. The CDR3 loop spans 15 amino acids. CDR3 nucleotide sequence: TGTGCCAGCAGCTTACAGGCGGGGGTCCCCAGGGAGCTGTTTTTT. Translating gives CASSLQAGVPRELFF.

With respect to this clonotype: A read error is possible here, since a much larger clone lies one base away. The rearrangement uses TRBV7-2 and TRBJ2-2; D ambiguous. The germline CDR1 and CDR2 sequences are SGHTA and FQGNSA. The CDR3 extends over 16 amino acids. The DNA of the CDR3 is TGTGCCGGCAGCTTACGTTGGGCAGATCCCACCGGGGAGCTGTTTTTT. This translates into CAGSLRWADPTGELFF.

This clonotype was seen ten or more times. This rearrangement joins TRBV7-9 to TRBJ1-1; D is possibly TRBD1 (5 bases). This CDR3 is 16 amino acids long. The germline CDR1 and CDR2 sequences are SEHNR and FQNEAQ (reference sequence). V was trimmed by 5 bases and J by 2 bases, leaving 18 bases between them. This chain's CDR3 is CASSREGRGPNTEAFF. CDR3 sequence (DNA): TGTGCCAGCAGCCGGGAAGGTCGGGGACCTAACACTGAAGCTTTCTTT.

This clonotype was seen a handful of times. V is TRBV6-2 or TRBV6-3 and J is TRBJ2-7; possibly TRBD2 for D (5 bases). Trimming shortened V by 4 bases and J by 0 bases, and 7 bases separated the two germline ends. From germline, CDR1 is MNHEY and CDR2 SVGEGT. The length of the CDR3 is 13 residues. The CDR3 nucleotides read TGTGCCAGCAGTTGGGAGTTCTCCTACGAGCAGTACTTC. Translating it yields CASSWEFSYEQYF.

This clonotype has a count of ten or more. The chain uses TRBV7-2 and TRBJ1-5, with a weak D call TRBD1 (6 bases). This CDR3 is 13 amino acids long. Looked up from germline, CDR1 is SGHTA and CDR2 is FQGNSA. Trimming took 5 bases from V and 3 from J, leaving 8 bases between them. In DNA, the CDR3 is TGTGCCAGCAGCGACAGGTACAATCAGCCCCAGCATTTT. The encoded protein is CASSDRYNQPQHF. Drawing the rest from reference TRBV7-2 and TRBJ1-5, the complete variable domain is GAGVSQSPSNKVTEKGKDVELRCDPISGHTALYWYRQSLGQGLEFLIYFQGNSAPDKSGLPSDRFSAERTGGSVSTLTIQRTQQEDSAVYLCASSDRYNQPQHFGDGTRLSIL.

The chain uses TRBV6-1 and TRBJ1-1; TRBD1 agrees at 7 bases. This CDR3 has 15 residues. The J segment lost 3 bases and the V segment lost 8 bases, leaving 12 bases of the junction unmatched. Germline assignment: CDR1 MNHNS and CDR2 SASEGT. CDR3 region: CASLIRQGIDTEAFF. CDR3 sequence (DNA): TGTGCCAGCCTTATTAGACAGGGCATCGACACTGAAGCTTTCTTT.

This clonotype was detected ten times or more. V is TRBV6-2 or TRBV6-3 and J is TRBJ2-1; unclear D gene. CDR1 and CDR2 from the germline V gene are MNHEY and SVGEGT. This CDR3 region has 12 residues. Trimming pared 6 bases from V and 10 bases from J, leaving 13 bases between. The CDR3: CASSTVKTEQFF. The CDR3 DNA reads as TGTGCCAGCAGCACCGTCAAAACGGAGCAGTTCTTC.

This clonotype came up a few times. The J gene is TRBJ2-3, the V gene TRBV28; either TRBD1 or TRBD2 may fit D (5 bases each). V was clipped by 7 bases and J by 4 bases, with 21 bases between them. The CDR3 sequence is 16 residues long. Germline values: CDR1 MDHEN, CDR2 SYDVKM. The chain's CDR3 is CASTVRGRASADTQYF. In nucleotides, the CDR3 is TGTGCCAGCACCGTACGGGGCAGGGCTAGTGCAGATACGCAGTATTTT.

This clonotype was observed a few times. V usage is TRBV29-1 and J usage is TRBJ2-5; 8 nucleotides align to TRBD2. The V gene's germline CDR1 is SQVTM and CDR2 ANQGSEA. The CDR3 is 15 amino acids. The V gene end was trimmed by 5 bases and the J gene end by 5 bases; junction bases not matched to a gene: 13. The DNA for the CDR3 is TGCAGCGTTCATCCGTTACCAGCGGGAGTTGAGACCCAGTACTTC. As protein: CSVHPLPAGVETQYF.

This chain links TRBV6-1 with TRBJ2-1; 10 positions agree with TRBD2. The germline gives CDR1 MNHNS, CDR2 SASEGT. The V segment lost 6 bases and the J segment 3 bases; nucleotides outside the gene matches: 8. The CDR3 loop spans 16 amino acids. The CDR3 loop reads CASRPLAGVSYNEQFF. The CDR3 coding sequence is TGTGCCAGCAGACCCCTAGCGGGAGTCAGCTACAATGAGCAGTTCTTC.